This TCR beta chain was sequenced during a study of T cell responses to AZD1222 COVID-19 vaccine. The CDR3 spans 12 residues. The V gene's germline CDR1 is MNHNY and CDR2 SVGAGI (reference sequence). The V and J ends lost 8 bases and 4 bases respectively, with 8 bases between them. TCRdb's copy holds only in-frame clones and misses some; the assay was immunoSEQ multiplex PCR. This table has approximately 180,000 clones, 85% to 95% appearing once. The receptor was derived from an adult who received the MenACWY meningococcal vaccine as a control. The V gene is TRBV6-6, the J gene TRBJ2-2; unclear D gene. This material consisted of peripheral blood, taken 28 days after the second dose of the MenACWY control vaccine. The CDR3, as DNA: TGTGCCAGCGGAATGTCCACCGGGGAGCTGTTTTTT. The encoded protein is CASGMSTGELFF.